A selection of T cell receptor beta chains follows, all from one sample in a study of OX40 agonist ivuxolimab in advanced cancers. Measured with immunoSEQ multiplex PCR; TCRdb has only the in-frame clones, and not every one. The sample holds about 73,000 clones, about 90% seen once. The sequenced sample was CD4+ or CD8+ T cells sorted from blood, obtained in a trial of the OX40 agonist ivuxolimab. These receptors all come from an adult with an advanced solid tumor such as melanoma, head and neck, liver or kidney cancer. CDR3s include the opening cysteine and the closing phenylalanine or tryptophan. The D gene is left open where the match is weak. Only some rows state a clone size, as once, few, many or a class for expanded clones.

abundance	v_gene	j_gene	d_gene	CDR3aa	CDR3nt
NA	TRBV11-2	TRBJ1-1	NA	CASSLTGNTEAFF	TGTGCCAGCAGTTTAACAGGGAACACTGAAGCTTTCTTT
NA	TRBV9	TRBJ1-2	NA	CASSVEVFSYGYTF	TGTGCCAGCAGCGTAGAGGTATTTTCCTATGGCTACACCTTC
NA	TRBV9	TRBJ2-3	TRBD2	CASSVGLGFVDTQYF	TGTGCCAGCAGCGTTGGACTAGGGTTTGTAGATACGCAGTATTTT
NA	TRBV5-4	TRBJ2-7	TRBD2	CASSSRRSSGSNEQYF	TGTGCCAGCAGCTCCCGTCGTTCTAGCGGGAGTAACGAGCAGTACTTC
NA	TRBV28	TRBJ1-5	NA	CASSPPGGINQPQHF	TGTGCCAGCAGTCCCCCGGGGGGGATCAATCAGCCCCAGCATTTT
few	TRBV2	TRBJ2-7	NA	CASSEGLATYEQYF	TGTGCCAGCAGTGAAGGGCTAGCGACCTACGAGCAGTACTTC
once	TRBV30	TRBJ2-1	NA	CAWSGGEQFF	TGTGCCTGGAGCGGAGGTGAGCAGTTCTTC
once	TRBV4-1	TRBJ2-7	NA	CASSQVLPGTYEQYF	TGCGCCAGCAGCCAAGTTCTTCCCGGCACCTACGAGCAGTACTTC
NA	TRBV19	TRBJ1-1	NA	CASSTHLDSEAFF	TGTGCCAGTAGTACCCATTTAGACAGCGAAGCTTTCTTT
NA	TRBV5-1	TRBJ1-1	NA	CASSYSRARNTEAFF	TGCGCCAGCAGCTACTCTCGGGCCAGGAACACTGAAGCTTTCTTT
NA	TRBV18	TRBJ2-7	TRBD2	CASSPTGTSGGEVYF	TGTGCCAGCTCACCTACCGGGACTAGCGGGGGAGAAGTTTATTTC
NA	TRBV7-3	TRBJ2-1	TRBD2	CASSLSSGRANEQFF	TGTGCCAGCAGCTTGAGCAGCGGGAGGGCGAATGAGCAGTTCTTC
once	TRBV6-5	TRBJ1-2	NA	CASSYSVPDGGYGYTF	TGTGCCAGCAGTTACTCGGTCCCGGACGGAGGCTATGGCTACACCTTC
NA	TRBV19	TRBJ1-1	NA	CASSIPDTGKREAFF	TGTGCCAGTAGTATCCCCGACACGGGAAAACGTGAAGCTTTCTTT
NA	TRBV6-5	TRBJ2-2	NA	CASTQGRGRGGELFF	TGTGCCAGCACCCAGGGGAGGGGGCGGGGCGGGGAGCTGTTTTTT
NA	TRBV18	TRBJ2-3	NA	CASSSTDTQYF	TGTGCCAGCTCCTCGACAGATACGCAGTATTTT
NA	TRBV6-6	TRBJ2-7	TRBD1	CASRQTGISYEQYF	TGTGCCAGCAGACAGACAGGGATCTCCTACGAGCAGTACTTC
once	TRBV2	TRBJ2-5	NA	CASSGVFPNF	TGTGCCAGCAGTGGAGTGTTCCCTAACTTC
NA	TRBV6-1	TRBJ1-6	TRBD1	CASTEQGSRSPLHF	TGTGCCAGCACCGAACAGGGGAGTAGGTCACCCCTCCACTTT
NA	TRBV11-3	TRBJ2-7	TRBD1	CASSQRTGAYEQYF	TGTGCCAGCAGCCAGAGGACAGGGGCCTACGAGCAGTACTTC
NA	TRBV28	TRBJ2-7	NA	CASTPLVGEQYF	TGTGCCAGCACCCCCCTTGTAGGGGAGCAGTACTTC
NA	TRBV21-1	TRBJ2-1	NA	CASSKYSPYAPPFRPSGSNNEQFF	TGTGCCAGCAGCAAATATTCCCCCTACGCCCCCCCTTTTCGCCCTAGCGGCTCTAACAATGAGCAGTTCTTC
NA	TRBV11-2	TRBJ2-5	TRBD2	CASSLDDAGLSQTQYF	TGTGCCAGCAGCTTAGATGATGCGGGACTAAGTCAGACCCAGTACTTC
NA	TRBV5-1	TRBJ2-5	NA	CASSLGDTGVRETQYF	TGCGCCAGCAGCTTGGGGGATACGGGAGTGCGGGAGACCCAGTACTTC
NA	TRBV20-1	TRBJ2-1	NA	CSARGANEQFF	TGCAGTGCTAGAGGGGCCAATGAGCAGTTCTTC
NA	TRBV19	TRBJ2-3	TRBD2	CASSKASGSHNTDTQYF	TGTGCCAGTAGTAAAGCTAGCGGGAGCCATAACACAGATACGCAGTATTTT
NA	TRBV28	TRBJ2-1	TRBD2	CASSASGRGDEQFF	TGTGCCAGCAGTGCCAGCGGGAGGGGTGATGAGCAGTTCTTC
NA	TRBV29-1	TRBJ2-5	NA	CSVAPGDGTQYF	TGCAGCGTTGCTCCGGGAGACGGGACCCAGTACTTC
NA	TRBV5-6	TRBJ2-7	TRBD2	CASSLGGGTYEQYF	TGTGCCAGCAGCTTGGGCGGGGGGACCTACGAGCAGTACTTC
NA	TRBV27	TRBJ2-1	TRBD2	CASTPWGGNEQFF	TGTGCCAGTACCCCATGGGGGGGCAATGAGCAGTTCTTC
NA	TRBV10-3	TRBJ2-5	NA	CAISESGVRSQETQYF	TGTGCCATCAGTGAGTCGGGAGTCAGGTCACAAGAGACCCAGTACTTC
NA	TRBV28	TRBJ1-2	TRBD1	CASTPGGLHYGYTF	TGTGCCAGCACCCCAGGGGGTCTCCACTATGGCTACACCTTC
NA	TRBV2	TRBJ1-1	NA	CASSEQLNTEAFF	TGTGCCAGCAGTGAACAGCTAAACACTGAAGCTTTCTTT
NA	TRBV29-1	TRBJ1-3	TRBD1	CSANLGQGPGNTIYF	TGCAGCGCAAACCTAGGACAGGGCCCTGGAAACACCATATATTTT
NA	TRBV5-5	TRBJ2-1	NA	CASSLASGRSYNEQFF	TGTGCCAGCAGCTTGGCCTCCGGTCGCTCCTACAATGAGCAGTTCTTC
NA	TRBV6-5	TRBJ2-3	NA	CASSYSGDTQYF	TGTGCCAGCAGTTACTCCGGAGATACGCAGTATTTT
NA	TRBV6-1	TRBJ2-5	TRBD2	CASRATSGIKETQYF	TGTGCCAGCAGGGCGACTAGCGGGATCAAAGAGACCCAGTACTTC
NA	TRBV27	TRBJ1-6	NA	CASSFLASSPLHF	TGTGCCAGCAGTTTTCTGGCAAGTTCACCCCTCCACTTT
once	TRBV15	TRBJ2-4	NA	CATSRGPMLNIQYF	TGTGCCACCAGCAGGGGGCCGATGTTAAACATTCAGTACTTC
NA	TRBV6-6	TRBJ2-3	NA	CASSLRRPTGDTQYF	TGTGCCAGCAGCCTACGGCGCCCCACTGGAGATACGCAGTATTTT
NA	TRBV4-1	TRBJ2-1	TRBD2	CASSQARGGSEQFF	TGCGCCAGCAGCCAAGCCCGGGGGGGATCCGAGCAGTTCTTC
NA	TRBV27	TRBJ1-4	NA	CASRVAGAEKLFF	TGTGCCAGCCGGGTGGCAGGGGCTGAAAAACTGTTTTTT
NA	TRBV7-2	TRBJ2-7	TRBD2	CATRVSGSPEQYF	TGTGCCACCCGAGTTAGCGGGAGCCCCGAGCAGTACTTC
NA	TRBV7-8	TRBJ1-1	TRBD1	CASSLVGTGGSTEAFF	TGTGCCAGCAGCTTAGTCGGGACAGGGGGTAGCACTGAAGCTTTCTTT
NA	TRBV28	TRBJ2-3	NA	CASSPPREYF	TGTGCCAGCAGTCCGCCCCGGGAGTATTTT
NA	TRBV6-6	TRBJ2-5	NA	CASSYLETQYF	TGTGCCAGCAGTTACTTAGAGACCCAGTACTTC
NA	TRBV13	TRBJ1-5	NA	CASGTQGSNQPQHF	TGTGCCAGCGGCACCCAGGGGAGCAATCAGCCCCAGCATTTT
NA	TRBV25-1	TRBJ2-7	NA	CASSDAGYEQYF	TGTGCCAGCAGTGACGCAGGGTACGAGCAGTACTTC
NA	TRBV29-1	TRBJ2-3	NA	CSVSSGTSTDTQYF	TGCAGCGTTTCATCCGGGACTAGCACAGATACGCAGTATTTT
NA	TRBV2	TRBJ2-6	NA	CASSELGQGANVLTF	TGTGCCAGCAGTGAACTAGGACAAGGGGCCAACGTCCTGACTTTC
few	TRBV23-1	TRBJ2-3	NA	CASRTHPRDKGADTQYF	TGCGCCAGCAGGACCCACCCACGGGACAAGGGCGCAGATACGCAGTATTTT
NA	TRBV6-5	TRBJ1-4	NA	CASSYSGRVDEKLFF	TGTGCCAGCAGTTACTCCGGACGGGTAGATGAAAAACTGTTTTTT
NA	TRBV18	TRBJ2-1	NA	CASSPTSGSSSYNEQFF	TGTGCCAGCTCACCAACGAGCGGGTCAAGCTCCTACAATGAGCAGTTCTTC
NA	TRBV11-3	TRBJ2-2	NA	CASSAGRLSGELFF	TGTGCCAGCAGCGCGGGACGGCTTTCCGGGGAGCTGTTTTTT
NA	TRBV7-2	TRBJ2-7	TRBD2	CASSRTSGFSYEQYF	TGTGCCAGCAGCCGGACTAGCGGGTTCTCCTACGAGCAGTACTTC